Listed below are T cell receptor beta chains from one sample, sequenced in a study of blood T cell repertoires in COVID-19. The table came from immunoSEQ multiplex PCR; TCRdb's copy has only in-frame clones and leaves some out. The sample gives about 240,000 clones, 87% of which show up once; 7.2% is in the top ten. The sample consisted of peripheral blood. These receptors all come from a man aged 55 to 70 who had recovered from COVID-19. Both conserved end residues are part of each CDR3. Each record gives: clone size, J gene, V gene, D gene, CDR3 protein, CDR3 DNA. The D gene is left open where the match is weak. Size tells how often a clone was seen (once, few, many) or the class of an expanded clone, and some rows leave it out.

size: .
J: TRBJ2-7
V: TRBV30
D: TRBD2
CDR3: CAWSTTPRSGGAYEQYF
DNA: TGTGCCTGGAGCACCACACCTCGTAGCGGGGGGGCCTACGAGCAGTACTTC

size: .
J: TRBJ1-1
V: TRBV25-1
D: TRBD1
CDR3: CASSGTGGYTEAFF
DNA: TGTGCCAGCAGTGGAACAGGGGGCTACACTGAAGCTTTCTTT

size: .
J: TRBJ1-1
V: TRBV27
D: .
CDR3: CASSLGVWRTEAFF
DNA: TGTGCCAGCAGTTTGGGAGTTTGGAGAACTGAAGCTTTCTTT

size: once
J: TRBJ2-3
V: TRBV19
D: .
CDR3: CATRPGGRNTQYF
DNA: TGTGCCACTCGACCCGGGGGGCGTAATACGCAGTATTTT

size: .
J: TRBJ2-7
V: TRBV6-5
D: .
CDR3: CASSLTGEQYF
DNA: TGTGCCAGCAGTTTGACAGGAGAGCAGTACTTC

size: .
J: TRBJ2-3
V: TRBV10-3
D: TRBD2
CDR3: CAISAGLAGLKDTQYF
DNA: TGTGCCATCAGCGCGGGACTAGCGGGTTTAAAAGATACGCAGTATTTT

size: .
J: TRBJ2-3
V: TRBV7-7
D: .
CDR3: CASSLGGFPAATDTQYF
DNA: TGTGCCAGCAGCTTAGGAGGATTCCCCGCCGCCACAGATACGCAGTATTTT

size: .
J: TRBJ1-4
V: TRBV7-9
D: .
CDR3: CASSLAAGAGLFF
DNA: TGTGCCAGCAGCTTGGCCGCAGGGGCCGGACTGTTTTTT

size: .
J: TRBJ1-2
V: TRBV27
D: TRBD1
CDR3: CASSRQGFDYGYTF
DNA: TGTGCCAGCAGTCGACAGGGATTTGACTATGGCTACACCTTC

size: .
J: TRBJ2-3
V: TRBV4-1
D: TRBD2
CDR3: CASSHQSGGALSYSTDTQYF
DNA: TGCGCCAGCAGCCACCAGAGCGGGGGGGCCTTGTCCTATAGCACAGATACGCAGTATTTT

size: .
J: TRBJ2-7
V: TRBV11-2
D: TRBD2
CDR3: CASSLGLAGAGYEQYF
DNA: TGTGCCAGCAGCTTGGGACTAGCGGGGGCGGGGTACGAGCAGTACTTC

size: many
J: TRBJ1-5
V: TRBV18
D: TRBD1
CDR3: CASSPDRGGNQPQHF
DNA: TGTGCCAGCTCACCAGACAGGGGCGGCAATCAGCCCCAGCATTTT

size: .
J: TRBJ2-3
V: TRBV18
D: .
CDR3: CASSPPERDTQYF
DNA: TGTGCCAGCTCACCACCCGAGCGGGATACGCAGTATTTT

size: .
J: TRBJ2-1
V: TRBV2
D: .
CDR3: CASSADMTEQFF
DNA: TGTGCCAGCAGCGCGGACATGACGGAGCAGTTCTTC

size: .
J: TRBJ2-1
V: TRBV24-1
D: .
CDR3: CATSAGRGEQFF
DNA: TGTGCCACTTCCGCCGGTCGGGGTGAGCAGTTCTTC

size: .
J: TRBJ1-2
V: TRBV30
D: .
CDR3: CAWTNLGHYGYTF
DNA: TGTGCCTGGACCAATTTGGGCCACTATGGCTACACCTTC

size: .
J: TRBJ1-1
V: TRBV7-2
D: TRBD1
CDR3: CASSPRTGLITEAFF
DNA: TGTGCCAGCAGCCCCAGGACAGGGCTTATCACTGAAGCTTTCTTT